The 3 T cell receptor beta chains in this list originate from one sample, sequenced in a study of blood T cell repertoires in COVID-19. TCRdb's table, derived via immunoSEQ multiplex PCR, lists solely in-frame clones and lacks some. The sample has fewer than 85,000 clones, about 83% seen once. The sequencing sample was made of peripheral blood. Every receptor here comes from a man aged 30 to 45 with COVID-19, enrolled during active disease.

This chain uses TRBV2 with TRBJ1-2; D gene unclear. CDR1 is SNHLY, CDR2 FYNNEI, per germline. This CDR3 is 15 amino acids long. Trimming removed 7 bases at V and 0 bases at J, with 15 bases between. The CDR3 protein is CASTESSQANYGYTF. CDR3 bases: TGTGCCAGCACCGAGTCTAGCCAAGCTAACTATGGCTACACCTTC.

The CDR3 reads CASSQDRGLAVNNEQFF. In DNA form, the CDR3 reads TGTGCCAGCAGCCAAGATCGGGGACTAGCGGTCAACAATGAGCAGTTCTTC. The V call is TRBV3-1 (or the pseudogene TRBV3-2), the J call TRBJ2-1; 11 positions agree with TRBD2. The CDR3 spans 17 residues. Per germline, CDR1 LGHDT and CDR2 YNNKEL (reference sequence). The V and J ends lost 0 bases and 5 bases, in that order; junction bases with no gene match: 6.

This clone was detected only a few times. The V call is TRBV27, the J call TRBJ2-7, with 9 nucleotides matching TRBD1. This CDR3 region has 15 residues. V lost 5 bases and J lost 2; bases outside the gene matches: 7. In germline, CDR1 is MNHEY, CDR2 SMNVEV (reference sequence). The CDR3 DNA reads as TGTGCCAGCAGTCGAGGAGGGACAGGGACCTACGAGCAGTACTTC. Translating it yields CASSRGGTGTYEQYF.